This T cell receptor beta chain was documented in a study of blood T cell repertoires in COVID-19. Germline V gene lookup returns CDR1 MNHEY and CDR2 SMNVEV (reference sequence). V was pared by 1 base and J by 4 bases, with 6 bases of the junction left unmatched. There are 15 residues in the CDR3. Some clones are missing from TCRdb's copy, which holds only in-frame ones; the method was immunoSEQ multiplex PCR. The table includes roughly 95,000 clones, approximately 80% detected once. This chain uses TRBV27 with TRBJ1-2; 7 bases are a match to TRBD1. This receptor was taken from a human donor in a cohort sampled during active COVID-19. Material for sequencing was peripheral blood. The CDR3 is CASSLFPGGTYGYTF. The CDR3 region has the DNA TGTGCCAGCAGTTTATTTCCAGGGGGGACCTATGGCTACACCTTC.